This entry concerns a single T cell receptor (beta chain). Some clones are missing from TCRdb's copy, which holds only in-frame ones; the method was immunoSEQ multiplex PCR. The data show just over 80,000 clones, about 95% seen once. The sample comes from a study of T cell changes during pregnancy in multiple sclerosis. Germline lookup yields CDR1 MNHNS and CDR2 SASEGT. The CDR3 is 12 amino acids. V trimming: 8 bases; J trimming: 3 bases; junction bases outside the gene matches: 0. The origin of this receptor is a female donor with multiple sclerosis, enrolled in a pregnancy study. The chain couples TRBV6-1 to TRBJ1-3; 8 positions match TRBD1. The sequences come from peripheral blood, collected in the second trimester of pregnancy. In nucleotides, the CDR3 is TGTGCCAGCGGGACAGGTGGAAACACCATATATTTT. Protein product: CASGTGGNTIYF.